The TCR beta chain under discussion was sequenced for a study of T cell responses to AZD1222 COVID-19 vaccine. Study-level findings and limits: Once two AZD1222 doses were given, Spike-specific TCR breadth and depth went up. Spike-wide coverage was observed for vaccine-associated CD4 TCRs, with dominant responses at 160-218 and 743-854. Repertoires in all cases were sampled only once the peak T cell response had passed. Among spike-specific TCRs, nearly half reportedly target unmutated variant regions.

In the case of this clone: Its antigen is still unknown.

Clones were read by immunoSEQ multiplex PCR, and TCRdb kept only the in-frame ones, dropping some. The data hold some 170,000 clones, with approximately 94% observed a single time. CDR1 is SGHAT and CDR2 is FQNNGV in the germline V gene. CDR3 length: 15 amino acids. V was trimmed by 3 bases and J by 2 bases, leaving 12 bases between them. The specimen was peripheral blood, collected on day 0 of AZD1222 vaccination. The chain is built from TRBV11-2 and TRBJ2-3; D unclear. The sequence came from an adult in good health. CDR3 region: CASSLTLTPTDTQYF. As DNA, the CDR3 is TGTGCCAGCAGCTTGACACTTACCCCCACAGATACGCAGTATTTT.